Given below is one T cell receptor beta chain in context. The target antigen is unknown. With 8 bases removed from V and 4 bases from J, the gap between germline ends came to 19 bases. Germline CDR1 reads SQVTM; CDR2 reads ANQGSEA. The CDR3 runs to 14 residues. One entry per CDR3 protein, called by TCRdb with MiXCR from the 5' RACE reads. The data show around 370,000 distinct CDR3 sequences, approximately 9.1% seen once. The data derive from a study of identical twins. Study findings and constraints: Insertion counts were lower in abundant cord blood beta clonotypes, a trend that memory repertoires did not show. Beta out-of-frame sequences showed weaker excess sharing between twins. With monozygotic twins, out-of-frame TCR alpha sharing exceeded what models estimated. Cross-sectional statistics underpinned the conclusions; the same donors were not followed.

The source material was naive T cells sorted from blood. J is TRBJ2-3 and V is TRBV29-1, with D perhaps TRBD1 or TRBD2 (6 bases each). The clonotype was recovered from a woman in her fifties or sixties in good health. CDR3 protein: CSSSPSGAADTQYF. For the CDR3, the DNA is TGCAGCTCGTCGCCGTCGGGGGCGGCAGATACGCAGTATTTT.